Shown below are 21 T cell receptor beta chains from a single sample sequenced in a study of CD8 T cells in Susac syndrome. Reverse transcription used about 0.45 to 1 ug RNA and random hexamers. TCRdb re-derived calls from the immunoSEQ multiplex PCR reads in MiXCR, one entry per CDR3 protein. The sample yields over 95,000 distinct CDR3 sequences, 85% to 95% seen once. Sequencing used CD8+ T cells from PBMCs. These receptor sequences come from a human donor in good health.

The chain employs TRBV23-1 and TRBJ1-4; D perhaps matches TRBD1 (6 bases). TRBV23-1 is placed among ORFs of uncertain function. CDR3 length: 16 residues. Between the trimmed V and J ends, which lost 3 bases and 7 bases, there was a span of 18 bases. The CDR3 DNA reads as TGCGCCAGCAGTCATACCCACAGGGAGGTTGGTGAAAAACTGTTTTTT. This sequence encodes CASSHTHREVGEKLFF.

The chain carries TRBV29-1 and TRBJ1-4; possibly TRBD1 for D (5 bases). This CDR3 is 14 amino acids long. CDR1 is SQVTM, CDR2 ANQGSEA, per germline. Trimming shortened V by 4 bases and J by 7 bases, and 16 bases separated the two germline ends. CDR3 sequence (DNA): TGCAGCGTTGGGGCCCGGGGGTCTGGTGAAAAACTGTTTTTT. Residues: CSVGARGSGEKLFF.

V usage is TRBV28 and J usage is TRBJ1-6; maybe TRBD1 (6 bases). The V end was cut by 5 bases, the J end by 10 bases, with 15 bases between. CDR1 and CDR2 from the germline V gene are MDHEN and SYDVKM. This CDR3 region has 14 residues. The CDR3 reads CASSLTGRSSPLHF. CDR3 nucleotides: TGTGCCAGCAGTCTGACAGGTCGAAGCTCACCCCTCCACTTT.

This clonotype was picked up one time. The chain combines TRBV6-2 or TRBV6-3 with TRBJ2-1; TRBD2 is a possible D gene (5 bases). This CDR3 has 17 amino acids. Trimming took off 6 bases at V and 2 bases at J, with 20 bases between the two ends. The germline gives CDR1 MNHEY, CDR2 SVGEGT. The CDR3 here is CASRMPFKRGPYNEQFF. In DNA, the CDR3 is TGTGCCAGCAGGATGCCTTTCAAGCGCGGGCCCTACAATGAGCAGTTCTTC.

The chain employs TRBV6-2 or TRBV6-3 and TRBJ1-6; tentatively, D is TRBD1 (5 bases). The germline V and J ends were trimmed by 5 bases and 17 bases, with 25 bases remaining between them. Germline-derived CDR1 and CDR2 are MNHEY and SVGEGT. The CDR3 covers 15 residues. CDR3 sequence reads: CASSDIGDSREAFHF. DNA of the CDR3: TGTGCCAGCAGTGATATAGGTGACAGCAGAGAAGCGTTCCACTTT.

V is TRBV7-2 and J is TRBJ2-3, with a weak D call TRBD1 (7 bases). V shed 5 bases and J shed 4 bases, with 16 bases lying between them. Germline assignment: CDR1 SGHTA and CDR2 FQGNSA. This CDR3 contains 15 residues. CDR3 nucleotides: TGTGCCAGCAGCCCTCACAGGGGAGGAGCAGATACGCAGTATTTT. Translating gives CASSPHRGGADTQYF.

This chain joins TRBV6-5 and TRBJ2-1; D is perhaps TRBD2 (6 bases). With 4 bases removed from V and 3 bases from J, the gap between germline ends came to 13 bases. The germline V gene encodes CDR1 MNHEY and CDR2 SVGAGI. This CDR3 has 15 amino acids. Here the CDR3 reads CASSLYRRGYNEQFF. The CDR3 DNA is TGTGCCAGCAGTTTATACAGGAGGGGCTACAATGAGCAGTTCTTC.

This chain uses TRBV11-2 with TRBJ2-7; D is possibly TRBD2 (6 bases). Germline CDR1 SGHAT, CDR2 FQNNGV. This CDR3 spans 14 amino acids. V lost 1 base and J 6 bases, leaving 13 bases between the germline ends. DNA for the CDR3: TGTGCCAGCAGCTTAGGATGGGGGGACGGCGAGCAGTACTTC. It translates to CASSLGWGDGEQYF.

This clonotype was found once. The chain couples TRBV7-9 to TRBJ2-5; maybe TRBD2 (5 bases). The CDR3 contains 13 residues. The V end lost 2 bases, the J end lost 3 bases, and 7 bases lay between the germline ends. Germline CDR1 reads SEHNR; CDR2 reads FQNEAQ (reference sequence). In DNA, the CDR3 is TGTGCCAGCAGCTTAACAGCGGAAGAGACCCAGTACTTC. Translation: CASSLTAEETQYF.

This chain uses TRBV13 with TRBJ2-3; 7 nucleotides match TRBD1. V was pared by 5 bases and J by 2 bases, with 7 bases of the junction left unmatched. The CDR3 length is 15 residues. Germline values: CDR1 PRHDT, CDR2 FYEKMQ (reference sequence). CDR3 sequence (DNA): TGTGCCAGCAGCCCCGGGGACAGTCACACAGATACGCAGTATTTT. It yields the protein CASSPGDSHTDTQYF.

This chain uses TRBV3-1 with TRBJ1-2; TRBD1 is a possible D gene (6 bases). Trimming stripped 1 base from V and 7 bases from J, with 10 bases between. This CDR3 is 13 amino acids long. From germline, CDR1 is LGHDT and CDR2 YNNKEL (reference sequence). For the CDR3, the DNA is TGTGCCAGCAGCCAAGGCAGGGGAGCTGGCTACACCTTC. Translated: CASSQGRGAGYTF.

This clonotype was observed a few times. The chain is built from TRBV23-1 and TRBJ2-1; D gene ambiguous. TRBV23-1 is flagged as an ORF with uncertain function. The CDR3 is made up of 13 amino acids. Trimming shortened V by 0 bases and J by 5 bases, and 5 bases separated the two germline ends. This chain's CDR3 is CASSQSLDNEQFF. The CDR3, as DNA: TGCGCCAGCAGTCAATCACTCGACAATGAGCAGTTCTTC.

The rearrangement uses TRBV20-1 and TRBJ2-7; D is uncertain. V was shortened by 3 bases and J by 5 bases, with 8 bases between the two germline ends. CDR3 length equals 11 residues. Germline loops: CDR1 DFQATT, CDR2 SNEGSKA (reference sequence). CDR3 amino acids: CSASTVDEQYF. The CDR3 nucleotides read TGCAGTGCTAGTACGGTCGACGAGCAGTACTTC.

V is TRBV7-2 and J is TRBJ2-5; no clear D gene. Germline lookup yields CDR1 SGHTA and CDR2 FQGNSA. V was cut by 7 bases and J by 1 base, with 10 bases left in between. The CDR3 is made up of 13 amino acids. The CDR3 here is CASTPRSQETQYF. The CDR3 DNA reads as TGTGCCAGCACCCCGCGCAGCCAAGAGACCCAGTACTTC.

CDR3 residues: CASRYRGSNTEAFF. In DNA form, the CDR3 reads TGTGCCAGCAGGTACAGGGGATCGAACACTGAAGCTTTCTTT. The chain employs TRBV3-1 and TRBJ1-1, with TRBD1 matching over 7 bases. There are 14 residues in the CDR3. V lost 6 bases to trimming and J lost 1 base; unmatched junction nucleotides: 5. Germline V lookup: CDR1 LGHDT, CDR2 YNNKEL (reference sequence).

The chain uses TRBV6-5 and TRBJ2-7; D not certain. In germline, CDR1 is MNHEY, CDR2 SVGAGI. The CDR3 has 13 residues. Trimming stripped 7 bases from V and 0 bases from J, with 10 bases between. The chain's CDR3 is CASTGRFSYEQYF. CDR3 in DNA: TGTGCCAGCACGGGCCGATTCTCCTACGAGCAGTACTTC.

This chain joins TRBV20-1 and TRBJ2-1, with D maybe TRBD2 (5 bases). CDR3 length: 13 residues. The germline V gene encodes CDR1 DFQATT and CDR2 SNEGSKA (reference sequence). Trimming took 6 bases from V and 4 from J, leaving 13 bases between them. The CDR3 bases are TGCAGTGCCGTCCGGGATATTTACAATGAGCAGTTCTTC. Amino acids: CSAVRDIYNEQFF.

The V gene is TRBV4-1, the J gene TRBJ2-1; TRBD2 agrees at 10 bases. V trimming: 1 base; J trimming: 1 base; junction bases outside the gene matches: 4. This CDR3 has 17 residues. The germline V gene encodes CDR1 MGHRA and CDR2 YSYEKL. CDR3 DNA: TGCGCCAGCAGCCAAGCAAGCGGGGGGGCTTCCTACAATGAGCAGTTCTTC. This gives the protein CASSQASGGASYNEQFF.

The rearrangement uses TRBV23-1 and TRBJ1-6; 7 bases line up with TRBD1. TRBV23-1 is assigned to the ORF class and has an uncertain function. Losses at the gene ends were 0 bases for V and 5 bases for J; bases not matched to a gene: 16. The CDR3 spans 20 residues. This chain's CDR3 is CASSQSLLGTGVNHNSPLHF. For the CDR3, the DNA is TGCGCCAGCAGTCAATCCCTGCTTGGCACAGGGGTTAATCATAATTCACCCCTCCACTTT.

The rearrangement uses TRBV11-2 and TRBJ2-3, with 7 bases fitting TRBD2. This CDR3 region has 16 residues. CDR1 and CDR2 from the germline V gene are SGHAT and FQNNGV. Unmatched junction bases numbered 4, after V lost 1 base and J lost 0 bases. The CDR3, as DNA: TGTGCCAGCAGCTTAGTCCTAGCGGCTAGCACAGATACGCAGTATTTT. It codes for CASSLVLAASTDTQYF. Full variable domain (missing parts from reference TRBV11-2 and TRBJ2-3): EAGVAQSPRYKIIEKRQSVAFWCNPISGHATLYWYQQILGQGPKLLIQFQNNGVVDDSQLPKDRFSAERLKGVDSTLKIQPAKLEDSAVYLCASSLVLAASTDTQYFGPGTRLTVL.

The V and J genes are TRBV12-3 or TRBV12-4 and TRBJ2-3, with a weak D call TRBD2 (5 bases). This CDR3 is 16 amino acids long. V shed 0 bases and J shed 0 bases, with 10 bases lying between them. CDR3 sequence: CASSLASRVSTDTQYF. CDR3 nucleotides: TGTGCCAGCAGTTTAGCTTCGAGGGTTAGCACAGATACGCAGTATTTT.